The source of this T cell receptor (beta chain) is a study of T cell repertoires in cytomegalovirus infection. The CDR3 runs to 13 residues. Trimming removed 1 base at V and 11 bases at J, with 9 bases between. Germline loops: CDR1 LGHNA, CDR2 YNFKEQ. TCRdb ran MiXCR on the reads and lists one entry per CDR3 protein. The repertoire consists of hundreds of thousands of distinct CDR3 sequences, with 6.5% occurring once and the leading ten covering 6.5%. This clonotype was detected many times. V is TRBV4-2 and J is TRBJ1-6, with D perhaps matching TRBD1 (5 bases). This TCR was recovered from a human donor in good health (CMV status not recorded). Some clones in this sample may be carry-over from other donors' samples. Input material: PBMCs. The chain's CDR3 is CASSQGGEAPLHF. The CDR3 nucleotides read TGTGCCAGCAGCCAAGGGGGGGAAGCACCCCTCCACTTT.